The source of this T cell receptor (beta chain) is a study of cytomegalovirus exposure and HLA in healthy donors. Sequencing used immunoSEQ multiplex PCR; TCRdb keeps in-frame clones, though not all of them. The sample holds under 400,000 clones; 75% to 90% are singletons and the top ten take around 0.8%. Study-wide results and caveats: A list of around 160 TCR beta chains associated with cytomegalovirus was given.

The CDR3 is made up of 19 amino acids. Per the germline V gene, CDR1 is LGHNA and CDR2 is YNFKEQ. V was clipped by 3 bases and J by 0 bases; unmatched bases: 9. On this clone itself: As yet, its antigen is unknown.

The rearrangement joins TRBV4-2 to TRBJ2-3, with TRBD2 identical over 13 bases. This TCR was sampled from a woman younger than 30 in good health and CMV-seronegative. Sequencing was done on a sample of PBMCs. The CDR3 DNA follows: TGTGCCAGCAGCCATCCTGGACTAGCGGGAGAACTCAGCACAGATACGCAGTATTTT. Encoded protein: CASSHPGLAGELSTDTQYF.